A selection of T cell receptor beta chains follows, all from one sample in a study of spatial heterogeneity in lung cancer. Via MiXCR, TCRdb re-called the 5' RACE reads, giving one row per CDR3 protein. This table holds tens of thousands of distinct CDR3 sequences, 6.5% to 8.5% found once. Sample: PBMCs, taken at surgery. The receptors were sampled from a male donor with early-stage non-small cell lung cancer. The CDR3 runs from the conserved cysteine through the conserved F or W. D genes are given only for firm matches. A row's size may be missing; if present it is once, few, many or a size class.

>TRBJ1-5|-|TRBV24-1|many
TGTGCCACCAGTGATCCGAGCGCAGGCAATCAGCCCCAGCATTTT
CATSDPSAGNQPQHF
>TRBJ1-2|-|TRBV5-1|many
TGCGCCAGCAGCACAGATAACTATGGCTACACCTTC
CASSTDNYGYTF
>TRBJ2-3|TRBD2|TRBV27|many
TGTGCCAGCAGTCCCGTAGCGGGAGCTCGCACAGATACGCAGTATTTT
CASSPVAGARTDTQYF
>TRBJ2-7|-|TRBV3-1|many
TGTGCCAGCAGCTTAGAAGTTACTCCTCCTTACGAGCAGTACTTC
CASSLEVTPPYEQYF
>TRBJ2-5|TRBD2|TRBV18|many
TGTGCCAGCTCACGACAAGAGACTAGCGGGGGTCAAGAGACCCAGTACTTC
CASSRQETSGGQETQYF
>TRBJ2-5|-|TRBV5-5|many
TGTGCCAGCAACTCAGGGAGGCAAGAGACCCAGTACTTC
CASNSGRQETQYF
>TRBJ2-1|-|TRBV5-6|-
TGTGCCAGCAGCGTACGAGTCAATGAGCGGTTCTTC
CASSVRVNERFF
>TRBJ1-3|-|TRBV12-3/TRBV12-4|many
TGTGCCAGCAGGCCGTCTGCTGGAAACACCATATATTTT
CASRPSAGNTIYF
>TRBJ2-7|-|TRBV7-9|few
TGTGCCAGCAGCTTAGGAAGTCGGCTCGAGCAGTACTTC
CASSLGSRLEQYF
>TRBJ2-5|TRBD2|TRBV5-5|few
TGTGCCAGCAGCTCGCAACCGGGACTAGACCAAGAGACCCAGTACTTC
CASSSQPGLDQETQYF
>TRBJ2-5|TRBD2|TRBV11-2|few
TGTGCCAGCAGATTAGCGGGAGGTGAGACCCAGTACTTC
CASRLAGGETQYF
>TRBJ1-5|-|TRBV6-2/TRBV6-3|many
TGTGCCAGCAGTTATGTGGGGTATAGCAATCAGCCCCAGCATTTT
CASSYVGYSNQPQHF
>TRBJ1-4|-|TRBV28|many
TGTGCCAGCAGTTCCGGGAGCCCGCCTAATGAAAAACTGTTTTTT
CASSSGSPPNEKLFF
>TRBJ2-5|-|TRBV7-2|many
TGTGCCAGCAGCTTAACGCTAGAAGAGACCCAGTACTTC
CASSLTLEETQYF
>TRBJ1-5|-|TRBV18|-
TGTGCCAGCTCACCTGGACAGACCAATCAGCCCCAGCATTTT
CASSPGQTNQPQHF
>TRBJ2-1|-|TRBV7-8|-
TGTGCCAGCAGCTTATTAAGCCCTAATGAGCAGTTCTTC
CASSLLSPNEQFF
>TRBJ2-7|-|TRBV20-1|many
TGCAGTGCTAGGTACCTCACGGGGGAGCAGTACTTC
CSARYLTGEQYF
>TRBJ2-7|-|TRBV20-1|many
TGCAGTGTAGGGGAAAACTCCTACGAGCAGTACTTC
CSVGENSYEQYF
>TRBJ2-2|TRBD2|TRBV19|many
TGTGCCAGCGGGACTAAAACCGGGGAGCTGTTTTTT
CASGTKTGELFF
>TRBJ2-3|-|TRBV6-2/TRBV6-3|many
TGTGCCAGCAGACGAGCTGGATGGCCTAACACAGATACGCAGTATTTT
CASRRAGWPNTDTQYF
>TRBJ2-1|TRBD1|TRBV20-1|few
TGCAGTGCACCCCCACAGGGGGCTAGCTCCTACAATGAGCAGTTCTTC
CSAPPQGASSYNEQFF
>TRBJ1-2|-|TRBV6-1|many
TGTGCCAGCAGTGAAGTTCTTGGAATTTATGGGCCCTTCGTAAACTATGGCTACACCTTC
CASSEVLGIYGPFVNYGYTF
>TRBJ2-1|TRBD2|TRBV20-1|-
TGCAGTGCTACCCTTCTAGCGGGGGAAGACTCCTACAATGAGCAGTTCTTC
CSATLLAGEDSYNEQFF
>TRBJ2-3|TRBD2|TRBV13|many
TGTGCCAGCAGCTTCCTAGGACTAGCGGGGAGCACAGATACGCAGTATTTT
CASSFLGLAGSTDTQYF
>TRBJ1-1|-|TRBV6-1|many
TGTGCCAGCAGGGACAACATGAACACTGAAGCTTTCTTT
CASRDNMNTEAFF
>TRBJ2-2|-|TRBV6-5|many
TGTGCCAGCAGCCCCGGGAACACCGGGGAGCTGTTTTTT
CASSPGNTGELFF
>TRBJ2-7|TRBD1|TRBV18|many
TGTGCCAGCTCACCAAAGGGACAGGTCTCCTACGAGCAGTACTTC
CASSPKGQVSYEQYF
>TRBJ2-3|-|TRBV18|many
TGTGCCAGCTCACCACAAACGGACGGCACAGATACGCAGTATTTT
CASSPQTDGTDTQYF
>TRBJ2-1|-|TRBV4-1|few
TGCGCCAGCAGCCAAGACAATGAGCAGTTCTTC
CASSQDNEQFF
>TRBJ1-1|-|TRBV29-1|few
TGCAGCGTTGAAGAGGCATCCATGAACACTGAACCTTTCTTT
CSVEEASMNTEPFF
>TRBJ2-1|-|TRBV5-6|-
TGTGCCAGCAGCTTGATCGACAGCCACAATGAGCAGTTCTTC
CASSLIDSHNEQFF
>TRBJ2-7|-|TRBV6-6|many
TGTGCCAGCACCACAAGACCGAGTATCTACGAGCAGTACTTC
CASTTRPSIYEQYF
>TRBJ2-7|TRBD2|TRBV7-7|many
TGTGCTAGCAGCCCCGGGACTAGCGGGGGGAACGAGCAGTACTTC
CASSPGTSGGNEQYF